This T cell receptor beta chain is from a study of blood T cell repertoires in COVID-19. Looking at the study overall: The origin of the acute and convalescent COVID-19 samples was the United States, Italy and Spain.

Clones were read by immunoSEQ multiplex PCR, and TCRdb kept only the in-frame ones, dropping some. The table records just over 300,000 clones, approximately 85% of them present only once. The origin of this receptor is a young man who had recovered from COVID-19. Sequenced sample: PBMCs or T cells enriched from blood (not recorded which).

The CDR3 sequence: CASFFSGGTEAFF. The CDR3 DNA reads as TGTGCCAGCTTTTTCTCAGGGGGCACTGAAGCTTTCTTT. This chain uses TRBV12-3 or TRBV12-4 with TRBJ1-1; 7 bases map to TRBD1. V was pared by 8 bases and J by 4 bases, with 7 bases of the junction left unmatched. The CDR3 runs 13 residues.